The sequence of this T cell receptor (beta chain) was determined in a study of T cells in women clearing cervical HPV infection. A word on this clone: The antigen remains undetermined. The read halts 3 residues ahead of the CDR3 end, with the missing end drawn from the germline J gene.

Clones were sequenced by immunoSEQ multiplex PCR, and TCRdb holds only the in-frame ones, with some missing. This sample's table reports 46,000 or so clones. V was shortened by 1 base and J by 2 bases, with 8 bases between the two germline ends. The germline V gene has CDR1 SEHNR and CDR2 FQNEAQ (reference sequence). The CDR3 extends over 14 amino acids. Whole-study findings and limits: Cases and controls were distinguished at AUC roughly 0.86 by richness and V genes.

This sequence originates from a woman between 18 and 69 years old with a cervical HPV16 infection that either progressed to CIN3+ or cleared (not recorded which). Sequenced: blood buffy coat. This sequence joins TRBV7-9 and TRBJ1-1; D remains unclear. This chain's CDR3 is CASSLVPTNTEAFF. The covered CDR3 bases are TGTGCCAGCAGCTTAGTTCCGACTAACACTGAA.